This TCR beta chain is drawn from a study of cytomegalovirus exposure and HLA in healthy donors. Whole-study context: Prior work identified 95 million to 120 million unique TCR beta sequences in 150 million to 200 million T cells.

The CDR3 covers 15 residues. In germline, CDR1 is GTSNPN, CDR2 SVGIG (reference sequence). Germline trimming cut 4 bases from V and 7 bases from J; bases unmatched to any gene: 7. A multiplex PCR was run with 60 Vbeta primers and 13 Jbeta primers. Data came from immunoSEQ multiplex PCR; TCRdb stores just in-frame clones and leaves some out. The table lists approximately 140,000 clones, more than 60% of them singletons. The rearrangement joins TRBV30 to TRBJ2-3; 14 nucleotides align to TRBD2. This receptor was obtained from a man in his forties or fifties in good health and CMV-seropositive. Specimen: PBMCs. This CDR3 reads CAWTPGTSGRYTQYF. The CDR3 nucleotides are TGTGCCTGGACCCCCGGGACTAGCGGGAGATATACGCAGTATTTT.